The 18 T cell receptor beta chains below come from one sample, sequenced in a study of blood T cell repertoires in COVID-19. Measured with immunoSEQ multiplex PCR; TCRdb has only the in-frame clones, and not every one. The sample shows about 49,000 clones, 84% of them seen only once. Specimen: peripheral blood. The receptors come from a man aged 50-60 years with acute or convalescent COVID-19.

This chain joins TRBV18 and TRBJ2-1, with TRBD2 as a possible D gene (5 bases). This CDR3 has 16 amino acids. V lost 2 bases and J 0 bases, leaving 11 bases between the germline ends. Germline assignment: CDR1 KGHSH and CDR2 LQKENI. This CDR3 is CASSPNLANSYNEQFF. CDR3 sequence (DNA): TGTGCCAGCTCACCAAACCTAGCAAACTCCTACAATGAGCAGTTCTTC.

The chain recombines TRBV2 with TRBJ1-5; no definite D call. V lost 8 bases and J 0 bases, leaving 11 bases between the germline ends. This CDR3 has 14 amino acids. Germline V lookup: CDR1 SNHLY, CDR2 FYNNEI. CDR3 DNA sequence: TGTGCCAGCGCCGGGTCTATTAGCAATCAGCCCCAGCATTTT. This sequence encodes CASAGSISNQPQHF.

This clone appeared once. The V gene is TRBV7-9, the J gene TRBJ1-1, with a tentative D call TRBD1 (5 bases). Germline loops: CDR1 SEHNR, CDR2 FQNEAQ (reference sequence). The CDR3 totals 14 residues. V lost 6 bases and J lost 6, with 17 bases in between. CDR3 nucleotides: TGTGCCAGCAGTATGATGGGGGGGAGATCTGAAGCTTTCTTT. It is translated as CASSMMGGRSEAFF.

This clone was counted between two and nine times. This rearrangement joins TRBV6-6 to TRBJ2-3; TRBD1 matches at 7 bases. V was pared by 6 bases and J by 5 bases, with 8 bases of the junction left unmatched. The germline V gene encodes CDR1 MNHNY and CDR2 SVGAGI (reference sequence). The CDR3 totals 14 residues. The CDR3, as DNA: TGTGCCAGCAGACCAACAGGGGTTGGAGATACGCAGTATTTT. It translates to CASRPTGVGDTQYF.

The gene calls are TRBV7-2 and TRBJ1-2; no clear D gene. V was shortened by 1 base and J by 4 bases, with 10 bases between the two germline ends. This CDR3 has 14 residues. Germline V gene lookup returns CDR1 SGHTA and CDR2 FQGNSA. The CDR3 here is CASSLGLRFYGYTF. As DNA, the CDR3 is TGTGCCAGCAGCTTAGGTCTCAGGTTCTATGGCTACACCTTC.

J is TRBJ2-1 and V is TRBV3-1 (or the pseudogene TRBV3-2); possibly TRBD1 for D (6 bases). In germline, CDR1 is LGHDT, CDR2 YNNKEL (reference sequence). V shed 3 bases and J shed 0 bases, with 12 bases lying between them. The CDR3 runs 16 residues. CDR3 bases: TGTGCCAGCAGCCATCTCACAGGGTCCTCCTACAATGAGCAGTTCTTC. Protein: CASSHLTGSSYNEQFF.

As DNA, the CDR3 is TGTGCCAGTAGTAAAGGGCAGGGGGCCTTGGGGACCCAGTACTTC. Translating gives CASSKGQGALGTQYF. This chain uses TRBV19 with TRBJ2-5; 8 bases map to TRBD1. This CDR3 spans 15 amino acids. CDR1 LNHDA and CDR2 SQIVND come from the germline V gene (reference sequence). Unmatched junction bases numbered 11, after V lost 4 bases and J lost 7 bases.

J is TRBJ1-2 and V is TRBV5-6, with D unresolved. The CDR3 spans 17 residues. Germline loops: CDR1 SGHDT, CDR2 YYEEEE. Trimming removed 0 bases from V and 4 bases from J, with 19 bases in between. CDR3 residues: CASSLELGGPPGYGYTF. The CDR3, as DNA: TGTGCCAGCAGCTTGGAGTTAGGCGGCCCGCCGGGCTATGGCTACACCTTC. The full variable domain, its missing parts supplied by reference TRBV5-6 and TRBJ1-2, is DAGVTQSPTHLIKTRGQQVTLRCSPKSGHDTVSWYQQALGQGPQFIFQYYEEEERQRGNFPDRFSGHQFPNYSSELNVNALLLGDSALYLCASSLELGGPPGYGYTFGSGTRLTVV.

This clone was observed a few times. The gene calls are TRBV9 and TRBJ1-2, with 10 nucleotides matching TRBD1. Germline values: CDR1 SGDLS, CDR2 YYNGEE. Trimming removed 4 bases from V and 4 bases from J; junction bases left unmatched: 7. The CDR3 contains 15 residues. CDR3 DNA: TGTGCCAGCAGCCAGGGACAGGGGAGTCGCTATGGCTACACCTTC. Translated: CASSQGQGSRYGYTF.

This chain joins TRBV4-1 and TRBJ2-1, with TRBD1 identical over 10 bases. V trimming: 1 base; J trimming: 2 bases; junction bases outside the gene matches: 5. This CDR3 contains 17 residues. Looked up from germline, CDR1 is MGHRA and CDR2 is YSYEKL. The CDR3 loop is CASSQVPGQGTYNEQFF. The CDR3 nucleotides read TGCGCCAGCAGCCAAGTCCCGGGACAGGGGACCTACAATGAGCAGTTCTTC.

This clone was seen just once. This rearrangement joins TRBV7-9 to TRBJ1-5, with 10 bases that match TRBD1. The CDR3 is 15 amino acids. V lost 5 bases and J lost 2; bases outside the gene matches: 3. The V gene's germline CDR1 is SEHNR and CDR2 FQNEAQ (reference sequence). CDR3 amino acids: CASSPGTGGNQPQHF. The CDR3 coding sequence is TGTGCCAGCAGCCCCGGGACAGGGGGCAATCAGCCCCAGCATTTT.

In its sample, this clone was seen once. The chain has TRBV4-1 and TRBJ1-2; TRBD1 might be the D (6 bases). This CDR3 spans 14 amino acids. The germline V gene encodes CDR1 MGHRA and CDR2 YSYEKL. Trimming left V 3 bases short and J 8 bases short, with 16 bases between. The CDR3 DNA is TGCGCCAGCAGCCACTCGACAGGCCCTCTGGGCTACACCTTC. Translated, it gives CASSHSTGPLGYTF.

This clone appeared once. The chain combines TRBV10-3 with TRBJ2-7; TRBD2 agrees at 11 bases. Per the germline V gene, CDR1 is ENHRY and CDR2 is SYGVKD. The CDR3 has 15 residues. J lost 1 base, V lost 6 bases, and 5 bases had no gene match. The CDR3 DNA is TGTGCCATCAGGGAAACTAGCGGGAGATCCTACGAGCAGTACTTC. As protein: CAIRETSGRSYEQYF.

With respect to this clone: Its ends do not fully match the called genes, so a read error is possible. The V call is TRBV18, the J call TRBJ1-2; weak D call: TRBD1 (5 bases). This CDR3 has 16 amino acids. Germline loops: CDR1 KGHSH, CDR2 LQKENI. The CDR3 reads CASSLYRQQANFGYTF. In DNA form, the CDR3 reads TGTGCCAGCTCACTCTACAGGCAGCAGGCTAACTTTGGCTACACCTTC.

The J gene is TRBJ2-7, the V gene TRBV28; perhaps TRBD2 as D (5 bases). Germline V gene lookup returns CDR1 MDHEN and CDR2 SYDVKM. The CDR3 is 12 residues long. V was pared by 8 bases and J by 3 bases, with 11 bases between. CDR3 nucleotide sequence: TGTGCCAGCTCGGAGGTTGGCTACGAGCAGTACTTC. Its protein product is CASSEVGYEQYF.

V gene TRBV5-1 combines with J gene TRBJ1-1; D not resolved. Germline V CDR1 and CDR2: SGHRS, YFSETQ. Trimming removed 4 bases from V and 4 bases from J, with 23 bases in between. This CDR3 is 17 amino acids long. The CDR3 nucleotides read TGCGCCAGCAGCGCTGGGGAGGCAGGTGGAAGTGGCACTGAAGCTTTCTTT. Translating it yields CASSAGEAGGSGTEAFF.

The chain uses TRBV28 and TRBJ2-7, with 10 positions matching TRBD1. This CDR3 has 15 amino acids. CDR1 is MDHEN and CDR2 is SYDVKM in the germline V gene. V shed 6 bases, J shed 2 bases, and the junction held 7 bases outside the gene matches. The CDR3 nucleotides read TGTGCCAGCAGCCCCCCCGGGACAGGGGCCTACGAGCAGTACTTC. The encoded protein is CASSPPGTGAYEQYF.

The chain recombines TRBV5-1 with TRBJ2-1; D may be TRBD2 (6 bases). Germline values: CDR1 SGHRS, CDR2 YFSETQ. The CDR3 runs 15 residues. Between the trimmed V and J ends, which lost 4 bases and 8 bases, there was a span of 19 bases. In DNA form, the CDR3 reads TGCGCCAGCAGCCCGGGGGTAGGGAAAGAGCATGAGCAGTTCTTC. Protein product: CASSPGVGKEHEQFF.